Sequencing of this TCR beta chain was carried out in a study of blood T cells in healthy people across ages. Findings and caveats of the study: Diversity of TCR beta correlated strongly with naive T cell percentage. Long-lived donors had more naive CD4+ cells and higher diversity than aged donors.

At least 6.5 million PBMCs were isolated per sample. It was with a sample-barcoded 5' primer and a J-beta primer mix that a second PCR of about 6 to 12 cycles was run. Using its own MiXCR run on the 5' RACE reads, TCRdb lists one record per CDR3 protein. This table has about 720,000 distinct CDR3 sequences, 22% appearing once. Only a few counts were recorded for this clonotype. Its antigen is currently unknown. The CDR3 runs to 15 residues. Germline lookup yields CDR1 DFQATT and CDR2 SNEGSKA (reference sequence). Trimming cost V 6 bases and J 4 bases; bases outside gene matches: 11. Sequenced sample: blood. This receptor was taken from a man between 65 and 85 years old in good health. The genes are TRBV20-1 and TRBJ1-4; 7 positions agree with TRBD1. The CDR3 is CSAKGGGELNEKLFF. In DNA form, the CDR3 reads TGCAGTGCCAAAGGAGGGGGCGAGCTTAATGAAAAACTGTTTTTT.